This T cell receptor (beta chain) was recovered during a study of CD8 T cells in ankylosing spondylitis. MiXCR, applied by TCRdb to the 5' RACE reads, yields one record per CDR3 protein. The top ten hold approximately 4% of the sample, which has more than 150,000 distinct CDR3 sequences, roughly 20% seen once. This clonotype occurred once. Between the trimmed V and J ends, which lost 1 base and 8 bases, there was a span of 6 bases. The CDR3 has 12 amino acids. Germline V gene data show CDR1 as MGHRA and CDR2 as YSYEKL. Material: blood, either unsorted or a sorted T cell fraction (not recorded which). This receptor was obtained from a male donor between 5 and 29 years old with ankylosing spondylitis or in good health (not recorded which). The chain couples TRBV4-1 to TRBJ2-1, with unresolved D. The CDR3 DNA sequence: TGCGCCAGCAGCCAAGGTTGGGATGAGCAGTTCTTC. Protein product: CASSQGWDEQFF.